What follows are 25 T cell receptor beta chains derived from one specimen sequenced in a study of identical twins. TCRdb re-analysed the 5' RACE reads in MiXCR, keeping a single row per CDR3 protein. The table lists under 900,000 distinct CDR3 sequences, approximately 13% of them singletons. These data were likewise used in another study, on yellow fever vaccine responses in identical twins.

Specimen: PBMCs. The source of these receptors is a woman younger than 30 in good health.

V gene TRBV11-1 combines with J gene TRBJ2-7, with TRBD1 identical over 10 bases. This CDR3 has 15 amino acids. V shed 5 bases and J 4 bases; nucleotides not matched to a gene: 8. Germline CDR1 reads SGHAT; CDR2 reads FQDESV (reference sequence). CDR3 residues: CASSLRPGQGYEQYV. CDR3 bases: TGTGCCAGCAGCCTACGTCCGGGACAGGGGTACGAGCAGTACGTC.

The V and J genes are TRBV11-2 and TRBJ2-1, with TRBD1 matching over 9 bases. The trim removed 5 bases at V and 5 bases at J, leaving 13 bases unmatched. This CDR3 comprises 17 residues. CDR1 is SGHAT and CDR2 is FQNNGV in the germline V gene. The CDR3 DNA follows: TGTGCCAGCAGCCCTACAGGGGGCGTGAGGTGGGACAATGAGCAGTTCTTC. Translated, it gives CASSPTGGVRWDNEQFF.

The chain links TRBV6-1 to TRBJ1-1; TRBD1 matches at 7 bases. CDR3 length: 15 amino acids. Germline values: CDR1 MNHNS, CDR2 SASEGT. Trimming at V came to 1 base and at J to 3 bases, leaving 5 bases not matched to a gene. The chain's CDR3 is CASSEVHRGYTEAFF. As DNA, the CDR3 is TGTGCCAGCAGTGAAGTCCACAGGGGTTACACTGAAGCTTTCTTT.

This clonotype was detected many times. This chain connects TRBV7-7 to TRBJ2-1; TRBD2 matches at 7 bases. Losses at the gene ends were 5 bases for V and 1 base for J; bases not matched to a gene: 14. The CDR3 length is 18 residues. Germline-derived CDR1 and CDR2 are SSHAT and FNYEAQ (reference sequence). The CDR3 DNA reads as TGTGCCAGCAGCCCCGGGACTAAGGGCGTGAGGTCCTACAATGAGCAGTTCTTC. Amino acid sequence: CASSPGTKGVRSYNEQFF. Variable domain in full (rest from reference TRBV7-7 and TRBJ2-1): GAGVSQSPRYKVTKRGQDVTLRCDPISSHATLYWYQQALGQGPEFLTYFNYEAQPDKSGLPSDRFSAERPEGSISTLTIQRTEQRDSAMYRCASSPGTKGVRSYNEQFFGPGTRLTVL.

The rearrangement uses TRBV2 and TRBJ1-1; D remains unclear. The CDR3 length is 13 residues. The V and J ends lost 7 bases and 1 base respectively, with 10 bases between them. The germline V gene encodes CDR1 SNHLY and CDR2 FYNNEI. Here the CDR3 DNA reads TGTGCCAGCACTATGGAACAGAACACTGAAGCTTTCTTT. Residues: CASTMEQNTEAFF.

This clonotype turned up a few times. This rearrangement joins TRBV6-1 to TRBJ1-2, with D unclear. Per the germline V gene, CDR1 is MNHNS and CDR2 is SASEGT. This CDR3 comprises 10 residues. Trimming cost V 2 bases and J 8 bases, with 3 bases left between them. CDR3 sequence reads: CASSERGYTF. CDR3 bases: TGTGCCAGCAGTGAACGGGGCTACACCTTC.

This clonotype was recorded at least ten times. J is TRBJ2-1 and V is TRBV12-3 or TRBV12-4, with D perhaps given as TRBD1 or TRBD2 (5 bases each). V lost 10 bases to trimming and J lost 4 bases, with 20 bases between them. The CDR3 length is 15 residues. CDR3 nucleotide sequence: TGTGCCACCAACCGCAGGGAGCCCCTGTACAATGAGCAGTTCTTC. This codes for CATNRREPLYNEQFF.

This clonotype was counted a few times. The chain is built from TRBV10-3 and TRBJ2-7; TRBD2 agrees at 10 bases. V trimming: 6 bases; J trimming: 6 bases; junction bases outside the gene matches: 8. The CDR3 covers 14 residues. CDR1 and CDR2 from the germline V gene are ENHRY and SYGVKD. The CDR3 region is CAISSSGRGFEQYF. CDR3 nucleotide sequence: TGTGCCATCAGCTCTAGCGGGAGAGGGTTCGAGCAGTACTTC.

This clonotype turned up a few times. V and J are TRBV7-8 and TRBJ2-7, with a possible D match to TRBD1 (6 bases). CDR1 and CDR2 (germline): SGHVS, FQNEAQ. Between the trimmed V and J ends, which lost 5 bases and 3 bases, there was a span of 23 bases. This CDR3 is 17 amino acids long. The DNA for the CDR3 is TGTGCCAGCAGCGCCTTGAGGGAAGATCGGGACATCTACGAGCAGTACGTC. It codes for CASSALREDRDIYEQYV.

CDR3 sequence: CASSQVTYPGTSGSYNEQFF. As DNA, the CDR3 is TGCGCCAGCAGCCAAGTCACGTACCCCGGGACTAGCGGGAGTTACAATGAGCAGTTCTTC. V gene TRBV4-1 combines with J gene TRBJ2-1; 14 nucleotides align to TRBD2. Losses at the gene ends were 1 base for V and 4 bases for J; bases not matched to a gene: 12. CDR1 is MGHRA and CDR2 is YSYEKL in the germline V gene. This CDR3 has 20 residues.

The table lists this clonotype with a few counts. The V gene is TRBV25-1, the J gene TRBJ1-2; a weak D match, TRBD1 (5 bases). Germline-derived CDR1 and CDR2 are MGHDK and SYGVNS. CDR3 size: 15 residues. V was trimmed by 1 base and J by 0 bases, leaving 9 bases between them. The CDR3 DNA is TGTGCCAGCAGTGAATCTTTAGGGGCTAACTATGGCTACACCTTC. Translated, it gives CASSESLGANYGYTF.

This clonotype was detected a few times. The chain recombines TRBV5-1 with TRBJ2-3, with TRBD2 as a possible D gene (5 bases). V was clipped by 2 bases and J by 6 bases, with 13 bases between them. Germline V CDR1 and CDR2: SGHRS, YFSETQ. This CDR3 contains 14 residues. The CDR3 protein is CASSFEASWDTQYF. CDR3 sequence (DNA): TGCGCCAGCAGCTTTGAGGCTAGCTGGGATACGCAGTATTTT.

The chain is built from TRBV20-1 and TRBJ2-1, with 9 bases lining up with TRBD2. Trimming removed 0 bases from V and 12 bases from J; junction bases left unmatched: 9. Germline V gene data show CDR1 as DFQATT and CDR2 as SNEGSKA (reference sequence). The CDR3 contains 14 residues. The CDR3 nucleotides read TGCAGTGCTAGAGATGGCGGGAGGGACGTGGGGCAGTTCTTC. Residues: CSARDGGRDVGQFF.

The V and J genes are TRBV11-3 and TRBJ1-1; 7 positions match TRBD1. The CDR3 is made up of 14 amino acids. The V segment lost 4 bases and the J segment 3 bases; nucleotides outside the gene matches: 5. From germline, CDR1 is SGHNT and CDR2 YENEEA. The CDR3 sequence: CASSWTGVYTEAFF. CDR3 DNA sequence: TGTGCCAGCAGCTGGACAGGCGTATACACTGAAGCTTTCTTT.

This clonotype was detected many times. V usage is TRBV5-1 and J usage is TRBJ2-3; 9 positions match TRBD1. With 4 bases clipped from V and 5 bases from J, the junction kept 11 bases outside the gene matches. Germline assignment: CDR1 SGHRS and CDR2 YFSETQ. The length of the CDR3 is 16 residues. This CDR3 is CASSAEPGQGEDTQYF. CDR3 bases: TGCGCCAGCAGCGCGGAACCGGGACAGGGAGAAGATACGCAGTATTTT.

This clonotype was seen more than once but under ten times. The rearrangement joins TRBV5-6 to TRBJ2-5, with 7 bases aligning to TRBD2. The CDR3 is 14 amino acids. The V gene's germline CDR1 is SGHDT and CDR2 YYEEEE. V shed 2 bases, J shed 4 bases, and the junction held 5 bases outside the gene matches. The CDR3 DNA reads TGTGCCAGCAGCTTTGGGACTAATGGAGAGACCCAGTACTTC. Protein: CASSFGTNGETQYF.

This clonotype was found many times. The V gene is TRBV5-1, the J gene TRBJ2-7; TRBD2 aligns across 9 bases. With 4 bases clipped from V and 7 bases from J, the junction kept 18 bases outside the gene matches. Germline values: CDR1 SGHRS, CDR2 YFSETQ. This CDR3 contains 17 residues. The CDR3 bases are TGCGCCAGCAGCCTCGCTACTCCCGCGGGAGGGCCGAGAGAGCAGTACTTC. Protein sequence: CASSLATPAGGPREQYF.

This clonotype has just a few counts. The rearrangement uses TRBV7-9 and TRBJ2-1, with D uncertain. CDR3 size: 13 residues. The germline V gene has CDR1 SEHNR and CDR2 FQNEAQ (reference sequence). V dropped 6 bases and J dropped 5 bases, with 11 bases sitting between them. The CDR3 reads CASSRGRNNEQFF. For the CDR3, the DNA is TGTGCCAGCAGTCGAGGACGGAACAATGAGCAGTTCTTC.

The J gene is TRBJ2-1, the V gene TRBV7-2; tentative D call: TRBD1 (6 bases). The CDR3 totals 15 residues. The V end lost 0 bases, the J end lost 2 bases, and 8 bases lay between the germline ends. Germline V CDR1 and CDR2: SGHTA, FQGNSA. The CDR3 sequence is CASSLATGTYNEQFF. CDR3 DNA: TGTGCCAGCAGCTTAGCAACAGGGACCTACAATGAGCAGTTCTTC. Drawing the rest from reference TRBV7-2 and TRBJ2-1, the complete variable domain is GAGVSQSPSNKVTEKGKDVELRCDPISGHTALYWYRQSLGQGLEFLIYFQGNSAPDKSGLPSDRFSAERTGGSVSTLTIQRTQQEDSAVYLCASSLATGTYNEQFFGPGTRLTVL.

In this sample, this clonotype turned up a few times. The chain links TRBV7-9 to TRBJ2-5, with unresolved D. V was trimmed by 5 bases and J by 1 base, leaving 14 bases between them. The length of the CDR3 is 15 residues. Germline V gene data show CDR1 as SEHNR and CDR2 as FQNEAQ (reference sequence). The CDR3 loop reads CASSQQTGPQETQYF. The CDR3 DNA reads TGTGCCAGCAGCCAGCAGACCGGACCCCAAGAGACCCAGTACTTC.

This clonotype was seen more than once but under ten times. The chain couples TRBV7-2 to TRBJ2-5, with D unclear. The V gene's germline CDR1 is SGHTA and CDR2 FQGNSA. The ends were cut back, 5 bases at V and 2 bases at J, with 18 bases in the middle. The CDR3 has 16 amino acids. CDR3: CASSPTLGPPQETQYF. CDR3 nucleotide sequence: TGTGCCAGCAGCCCAACCCTCGGGCCACCTCAAGAGACCCAGTACTTC. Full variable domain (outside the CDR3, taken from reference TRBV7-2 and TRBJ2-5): GAGVSQSPSNKVTEKGKDVELRCDPISGHTALYWYRQSLGQGLEFLIYFQGNSAPDKSGLPSDRFSAERTGGSVSTLTIQRTQQEDSAVYLCASSPTLGPPQETQYFGPGTRLLVL.

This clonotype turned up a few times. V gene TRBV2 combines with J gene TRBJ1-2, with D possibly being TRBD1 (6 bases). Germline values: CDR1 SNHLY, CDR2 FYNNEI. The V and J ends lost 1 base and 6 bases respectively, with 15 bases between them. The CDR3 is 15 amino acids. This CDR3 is CASSEVRGSGDGYTF. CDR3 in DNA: TGTGCCAGCAGTGAAGTCCGGGGTTCAGGGGATGGCTACACCTTC.

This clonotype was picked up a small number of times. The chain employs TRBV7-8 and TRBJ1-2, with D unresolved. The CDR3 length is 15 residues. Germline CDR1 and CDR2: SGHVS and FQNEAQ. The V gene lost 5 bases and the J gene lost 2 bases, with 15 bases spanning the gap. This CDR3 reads CASSPQSGVNYGYTF. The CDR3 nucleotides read TGTGCCAGCAGCCCTCAATCGGGAGTAAACTATGGCTACACCTTC.

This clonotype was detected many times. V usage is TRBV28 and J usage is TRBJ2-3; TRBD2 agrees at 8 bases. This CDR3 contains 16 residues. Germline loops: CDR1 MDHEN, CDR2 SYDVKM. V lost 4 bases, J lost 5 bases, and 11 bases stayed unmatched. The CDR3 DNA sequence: TGTGCCAGCAGTTCGGGACTTGCGGGAGGAGGAGATACGCAGTATTTT. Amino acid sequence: CASSSGLAGGGDTQYF.

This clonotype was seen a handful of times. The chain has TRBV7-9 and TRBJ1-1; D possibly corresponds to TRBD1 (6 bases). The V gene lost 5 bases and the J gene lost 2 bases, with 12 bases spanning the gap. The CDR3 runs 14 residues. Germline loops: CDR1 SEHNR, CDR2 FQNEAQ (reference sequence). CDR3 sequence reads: CASSIDRSNTEAFF. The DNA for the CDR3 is TGTGCCAGCAGCATTGACAGGAGTAACACTGAAGCTTTCTTT.